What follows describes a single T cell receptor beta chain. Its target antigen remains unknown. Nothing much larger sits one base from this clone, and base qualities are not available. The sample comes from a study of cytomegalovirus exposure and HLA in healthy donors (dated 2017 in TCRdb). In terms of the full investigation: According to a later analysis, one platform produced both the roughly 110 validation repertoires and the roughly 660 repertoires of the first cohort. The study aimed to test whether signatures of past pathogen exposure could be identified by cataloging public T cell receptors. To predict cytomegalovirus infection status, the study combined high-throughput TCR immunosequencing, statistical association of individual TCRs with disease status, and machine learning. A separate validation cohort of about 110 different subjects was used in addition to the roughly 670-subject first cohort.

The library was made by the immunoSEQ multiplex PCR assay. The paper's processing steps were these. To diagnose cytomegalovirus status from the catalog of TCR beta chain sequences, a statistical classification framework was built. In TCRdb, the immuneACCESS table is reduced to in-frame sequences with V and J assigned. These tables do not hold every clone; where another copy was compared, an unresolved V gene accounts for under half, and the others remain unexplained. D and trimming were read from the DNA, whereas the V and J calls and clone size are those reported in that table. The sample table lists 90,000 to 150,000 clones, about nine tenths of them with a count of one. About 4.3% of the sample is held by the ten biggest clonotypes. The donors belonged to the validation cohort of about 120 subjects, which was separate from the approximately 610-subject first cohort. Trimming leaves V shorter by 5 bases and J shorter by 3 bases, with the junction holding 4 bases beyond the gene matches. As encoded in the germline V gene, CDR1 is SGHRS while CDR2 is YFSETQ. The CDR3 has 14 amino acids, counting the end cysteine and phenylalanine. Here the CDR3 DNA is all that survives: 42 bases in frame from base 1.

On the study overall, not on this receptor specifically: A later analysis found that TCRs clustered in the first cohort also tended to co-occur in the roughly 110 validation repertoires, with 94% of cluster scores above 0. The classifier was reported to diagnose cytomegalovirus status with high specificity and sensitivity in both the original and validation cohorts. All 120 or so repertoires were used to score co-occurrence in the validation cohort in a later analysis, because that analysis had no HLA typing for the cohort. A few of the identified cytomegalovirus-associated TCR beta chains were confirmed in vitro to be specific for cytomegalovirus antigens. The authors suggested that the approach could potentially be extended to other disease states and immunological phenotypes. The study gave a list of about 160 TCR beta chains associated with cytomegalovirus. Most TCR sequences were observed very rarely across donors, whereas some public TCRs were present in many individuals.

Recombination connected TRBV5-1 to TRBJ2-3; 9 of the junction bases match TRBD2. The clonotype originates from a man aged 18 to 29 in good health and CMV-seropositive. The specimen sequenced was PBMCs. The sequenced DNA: TGCGCCAGCAGAGCGGGGGGTGGAACAGATACGCAGTATTTT. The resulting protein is CASRAGGGTDTQYF.